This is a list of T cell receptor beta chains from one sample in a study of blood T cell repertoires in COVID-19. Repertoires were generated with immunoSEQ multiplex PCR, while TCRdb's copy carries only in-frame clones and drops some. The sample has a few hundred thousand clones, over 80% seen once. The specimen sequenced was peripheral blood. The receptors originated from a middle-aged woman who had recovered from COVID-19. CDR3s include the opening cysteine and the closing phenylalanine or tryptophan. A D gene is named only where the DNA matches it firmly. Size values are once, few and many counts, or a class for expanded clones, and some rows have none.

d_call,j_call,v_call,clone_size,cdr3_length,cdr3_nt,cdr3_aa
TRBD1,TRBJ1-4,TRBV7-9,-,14,TGTGCCAGCAGCTTACAGGGGGCAAGGGAAAAACTGTTTTTT,CASSLQGAREKLFF
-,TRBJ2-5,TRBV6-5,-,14,TGTGCCAGCAGTTACTCACAGGGTCAAGAGACCCAGTACTTC,CASSYSQGQETQYF
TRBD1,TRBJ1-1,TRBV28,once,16,TGTGCCAGCAGTTTACCGACAGGGGCGGGGAACACTGAAGCTTTCTTT,CASSLPTGAGNTEAFF
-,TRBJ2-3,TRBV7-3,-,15,TGTGCCAGCAGCTTTAACGGGGGTGGGACAGATACGCAGTATTTT,CASSFNGGGTDTQYF
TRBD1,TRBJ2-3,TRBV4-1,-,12,TGCGCCAGCAGCCCGGGACAGCGTACGCAGTATTTT,CASSPGQRTQYF
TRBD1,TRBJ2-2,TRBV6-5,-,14,TGTGCCAGCAGCAGGACAGGGAATACCGGGGAGCTGTTTTTT,CASSRTGNTGELFF
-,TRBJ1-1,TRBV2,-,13,TGTGCCAGCAGTGAATTCGGGGGCACTGAAGCTTTCTTT,CASSEFGGTEAFF
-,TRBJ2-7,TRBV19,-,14,TGTGCCAGTAGTTCCTTCGCGGGATCCTACGAGCAGTACTTC,CASSSFAGSYEQYF
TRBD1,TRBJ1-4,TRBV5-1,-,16,TGCGCCAGCAGCCTTGGACAGGGGGCAGCTAATGAAAAACTGTTTTTT,CASSLGQGAANEKLFF
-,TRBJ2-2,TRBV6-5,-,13,TGTGCCAGCAGTTTCGCTATTGATGGGGAGCTGTTTTTT,CASSFAIDGELFF
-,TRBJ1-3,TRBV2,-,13,TGTGCCAGCAGCGCAGTCTCTGGAAACACCATATATTTT,CASSAVSGNTIYF
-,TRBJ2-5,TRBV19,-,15,TGTGCCAGTAGTATAGGCCAGGGGTTTGGAGAGACCCAGTACTTC,CASSIGQGFGETQYF
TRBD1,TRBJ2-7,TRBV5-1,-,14,TGCGCCAGCAGCGAGGTGGGGACAGGGGGGGAGCAGTACTTC,CASSEVGTGGEQYF
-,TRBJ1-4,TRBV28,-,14,TGTGCCAGCAGTTTGCGAGGTCGGAAGGAAAAACTGTTTTTT,CASSLRGRKEKLFF
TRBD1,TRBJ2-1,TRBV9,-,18,TGTGCCAGCAGCCCGGGGACAGTAGAACAGGGAGTGTACAATGAGCAGTTCTTC,CASSPGTVEQGVYNEQFF
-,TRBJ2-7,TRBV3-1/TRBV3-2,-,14,TGTGCCAGCAGCCAATTTATTAGCTCCTACGAGCAGTACTTC,CASSQFISSYEQYF
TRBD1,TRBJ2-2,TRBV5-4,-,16,TGTGCCAGCAGCGCCGAACAGGGGGGTAACACCGGGGAGCTGTTTTTT,CASSAEQGGNTGELFF
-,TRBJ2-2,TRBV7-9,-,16,TGTGCCAGCAGCCCAGTGGACAGACTCAACACCGGGGAGCTGTTTTTT,CASSPVDRLNTGELFF
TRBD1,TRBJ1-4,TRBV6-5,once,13,TGTGCCAGTGTTGACAGGGGGCGTGAAAAACTGTTTTTT,CASVDRGREKLFF
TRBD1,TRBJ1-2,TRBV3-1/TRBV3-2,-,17,TGTGCCAGCAGCCAAGATGGGGTAGGGGGCAGGGCCTATGGCTACACCTTC,CASSQDGVGGRAYGYTF
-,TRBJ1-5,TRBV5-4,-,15,TGTGCCAGCAGCTTGGACGGCGCGGGCAATCAGCCCCAGCATTTT,CASSLDGAGNQPQHF
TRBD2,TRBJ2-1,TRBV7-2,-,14,TGTGCCAGCAGCTCACGAGCGGGGTACAATGAGCAGTTCTTC,CASSSRAGYNEQFF
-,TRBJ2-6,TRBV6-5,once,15,TGTGCCAGCACCCTAGGACAGTCTGGGGCCAACGTCCTGACTTTC,CASTLGQSGANVLTF
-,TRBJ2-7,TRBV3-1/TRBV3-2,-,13,TGTGCCAGCAGCCAAGACGACAAGGGGCTGCAGTACTTC,CASSQDDKGLQYF
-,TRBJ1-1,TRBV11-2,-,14,TGTGCCAGCAGCTTAGCTCAGGGTGGCACTGAAGCTTTCTTT,CASSLAQGGTEAFF
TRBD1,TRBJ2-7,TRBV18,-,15,TGTGCCAGCTCCCCACCCGGGACAGTCTCCTACGAGCAGTACTTC,CASSPPGTVSYEQYF
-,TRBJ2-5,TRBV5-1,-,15,TGCGCCAGCAGCCCCCTAACTGGGGCCGAAGAGACCCAGTACTTC,CASSPLTGAEETQYF
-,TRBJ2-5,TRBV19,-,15,TGTGCCAGTAGTATAATCGCGGGCGGCGAGGAGACCCAGTACTTC,CASSIIAGGEETQYF
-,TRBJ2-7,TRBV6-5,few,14,TGTGCCAGCAAATTCGGACCTATGGGGGGAGAGCAGTACTTC,CASKFGPMGGEQYF
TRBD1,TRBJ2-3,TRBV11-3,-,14,TGTGCCAGCAGCTCCGGGACAGGGAGGTTAACGCAGTATTTT,CASSSGTGRLTQYF
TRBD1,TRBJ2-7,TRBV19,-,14,TGTGCCAGTAGTTACGGACAGGGCGTCTACGAGCAGTACTTC,CASSYGQGVYEQYF
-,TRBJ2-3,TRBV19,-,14,TGTGCCAGTAGTATACAAGCAGGGCCAGCTACGCAGTATTTT,CASSIQAGPATQYF